This T cell receptor (beta chain) was sequenced for a study of blood T cell repertoires in COVID-19. Whole-study context: Samples of COVID-19 (acute and convalescent) were obtained from the United States, Italy and Spain.

Method: immunoSEQ multiplex PCR; TCRdb's copy keeps in-frame clones and lacks some. The data show around 310,000 clones, with roughly nine tenths seen just once and over 8.5% held by the top ten. Each participant's cohort was designated according to participant-reported clinical history. Recovered status in Cohort 3 required two negative PCRs, clearance, or symptom resolution. V lost 0 bases to trimming and J lost 0 bases; unmatched junction nucleotides: 2. Germline V lookup: CDR1 SGHRS, CDR2 YFSETQ. The length of the CDR3 is 16 residues. Sequenced material: PBMCs or T cells enriched from blood (not recorded which). The sequence was obtained from a young woman who had recovered from COVID-19. The genes are TRBV5-1 and TRBJ2-7; 11 positions agree with TRBD2. CDR3 amino acids: CASSLALAGASYEQYF. The CDR3 coding sequence is TGCGCCAGCAGCTTGGCACTAGCGGGAGCCTCCTACGAGCAGTACTTC.